A selection of T cell receptor beta chains follows, all from one sample in a study of technical replicates of blood from a handful of donors. Some clones are missing from TCRdb's copy, which holds only in-frame ones; the method was immunoSEQ multiplex PCR. Counted here are some 80,000 clones, 90% to 95% occurring once; the ten biggest clones make up about 0.27%. Sequencing was performed on T cells isolated from PBMCs. These receptors originate from a human donor in good health. The conserved cysteine and the conserved F or W are not part of the CDR3 here. The order of the fields is J gene, V gene, CDR3 protein.

TRBJ2-1	TRBV19	AVSRGGDYNEQF
TRBJ2-3	TRBV2	ASRDFRTDTQY
TRBJ2-7	TRBV29-1	AIKGTSGGIYEQY
TRBJ2-7	TRBV19	ASSAGSYEQY
TRBJ2-6	TRBV15	ATSQWGLHSGANVLT
TRBJ2-1	TRBV12-5	ASGLGLRGLAGGYNEQF
TRBJ2-7	TRBV2	ASLRQGAYEQY
TRBJ2-1	TRBV7-8	ASSLVAGPHEQF
TRBJ1-6	TRBV19	ASSAGTGGFFNSPLH
TRBJ2-5	TRBV10-3	AISESVYSGGPSQETQY
TRBJ1-2	TRBV25-1	ASSALRGETYGYT
TRBJ1-6	TRBV6-5	ASSYRDGGNNSPLH
TRBJ2-7	TRBV5-1	ASSLGGHEQY
TRBJ2-3	TRBV5-4	ASSKGQQGPDTQY
TRBJ2-3	TRBV10-3	AITPGTSGRGSDTQY
TRBJ2-5	TRBV7-2	ASSRAGGLPETQY
TRBJ2-5	TRBV29-1	SVGGGPEETQY
TRBJ1-5	TRBV19	ASSIVGSNQPQH
TRBJ2-7	TRBV7-8	ASSLQGRGMGYEQY
TRBJ2-7	TRBV10-1	ASSESVGGLYEQY
TRBJ2-1	TRBV19	ASSITGGDEQF
TRBJ2-2	TRBV14	ASSAQITGELF
TRBJ2-3	TRBV18	ASSPRGTETSTDTQY
TRBJ1-1	TRBV19	ASSIQGHRGAF
TRBJ1-4	TRBV2	ASSGRGREKLF
TRBJ2-7	TRBV15	ATSSLRGASSYEQY
TRBJ1-5	TRBV4-1	ASSQARDTHQH
TRBJ1-4	TRBV5-4	ASSFAVGEKLF
TRBJ2-1	TRBV4-1	ASSHYFPGTSGSGGNEQF
TRBJ2-1	TRBV7-7	ASSSGTSDYNEQF
TRBJ1-2	TRBV6-4	ASSDSGLTGGSNYGYT
TRBJ2-7	TRBV5-1	ASSLGALAGDYEQY
TRBJ1-2	TRBV6-4	ASSDSYRGFYGYT
TRBJ1-5	TRBV6-6	ASSYFTGTNQPQH
TRBJ2-1	TRBV12-5	ASGLVLTSGSHEQF
TRBJ1-4	TRBV4-1	ASSQERGWEKLF
TRBJ2-3	TRBV20-1	TSAGSVTQY
TRBJ2-5	TRBV5-4	ASSRINLAGIETQY
TRBJ1-1	TRBV11-2	ASSSSQDTLEAF
TRBJ1-4	TRBV5-5	ASSLYHLPTSEKLF
TRBJ1-5	TRBV14	ASSPRQTYSNQPQH
TRBJ2-1	TRBV4-2	ASSQDRSSSAYNEQF
TRBJ1-5	TRBV4-1	ASSQVPRGRGLASQPQH
TRBJ2-6	TRBV28	ASSFGQLHSGANVLT
TRBJ2-1	TRBV7-8	ASSENPGTGGKSYYNEQF
TRBJ1-4	TRBV18	ASSRGTDEKLF
TRBJ2-5	TRBV7-2	ASSLSLAYQETQY
TRBJ2-1	TRBV7-7	ASSLGVAGGQEQF
TRBJ2-3	TRBV19	ASSGLFTDTQY
TRBJ2-5	TRBV7-9	ASSLIGQQETQY
TRBJ2-7	TRBV11-2	ASSVLETGYEQY
TRBJ1-5	TRBV28	ASSRVNQPQH
TRBJ2-7	TRBV14	ASSLLPGTISYEQY
TRBJ2-7	TRBV6-1	ASSVGSGSEYEQY
TRBJ1-5	TRBV7-9	ASSKKGDGQPQH
TRBJ1-3	TRBV6-1	ASSERRVSGNTIY
TRBJ2-2	TRBV9	ASSVALIQNTNTGELF
TRBJ1-1	TRBV11-2	ASSSPTSQGAVNTEAF